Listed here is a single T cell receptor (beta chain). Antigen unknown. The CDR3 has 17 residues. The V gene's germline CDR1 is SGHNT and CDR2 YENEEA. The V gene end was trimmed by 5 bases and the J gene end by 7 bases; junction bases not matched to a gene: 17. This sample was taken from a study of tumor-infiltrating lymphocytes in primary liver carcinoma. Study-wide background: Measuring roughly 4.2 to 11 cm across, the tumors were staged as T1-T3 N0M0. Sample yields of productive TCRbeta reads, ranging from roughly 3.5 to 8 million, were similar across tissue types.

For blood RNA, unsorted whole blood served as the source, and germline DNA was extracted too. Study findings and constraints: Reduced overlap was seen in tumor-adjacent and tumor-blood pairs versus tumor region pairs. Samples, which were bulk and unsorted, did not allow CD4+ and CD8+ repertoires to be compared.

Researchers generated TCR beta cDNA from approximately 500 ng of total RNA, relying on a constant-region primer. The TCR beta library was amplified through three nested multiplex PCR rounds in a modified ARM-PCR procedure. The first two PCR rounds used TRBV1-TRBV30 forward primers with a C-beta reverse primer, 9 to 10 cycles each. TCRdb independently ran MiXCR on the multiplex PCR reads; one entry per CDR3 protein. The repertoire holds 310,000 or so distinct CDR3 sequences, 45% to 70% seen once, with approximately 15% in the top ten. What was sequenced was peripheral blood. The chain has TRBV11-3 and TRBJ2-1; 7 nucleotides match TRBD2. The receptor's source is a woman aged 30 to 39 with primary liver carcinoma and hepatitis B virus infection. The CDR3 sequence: CASSPRVIANGRNEQFF. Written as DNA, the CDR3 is TGTGCCAGCAGCCCCAGAGTTATAGCTAACGGGAGGAATGAGCAGTTCTTC. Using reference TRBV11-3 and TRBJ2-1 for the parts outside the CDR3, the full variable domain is EAGVVQSPRYKIIEKKQPVAFWCNPISGHNTLYWYLQNLGQGPELLIRYENEEAVDDSQLPKDRFSAERLKGVDSTLKIQPAELGDSAVYLCASSPRVIANGRNEQFFGPGTRLTVL.